This T cell receptor (beta chain) was recorded in a study of cytomegalovirus exposure and HLA in healthy donors. PCR primers comprised 60 Vbeta and 13 Jbeta primers. Using immunoSEQ multiplex PCR, the repertoire was profiled, and TCRdb retains in-frame clones only, with some absent. The data show 85,000 to 100,000 clones, with more than 65% seen just once and roughly 8.4% held by the top ten. The CDR3 loop spans 15 amino acids. The trim removed 0 bases at V and 1 base at J, leaving 3 bases unmatched. Germline CDR1 MNHNY, CDR2 SVGAGI (reference sequence). Study outcomes and limitations: V- and J-gene trimming in TCR beta was tied to a missense DCLRE1C variant by an analysis performed later. Highest at DRB1 and lowest at HLA-C, TCR association rates differed among HLA loci in a later analysis.

Note on this clone: What it binds is unknown.

This clonotype was sampled from a human donor in good health. Specimen: PBMCs. The rearrangement links TRBV6-6 to TRBJ2-7, with 7 bases lining up with TRBD1. The CDR3 loop is CASSYSQGFSYEQYF. The DNA for the CDR3 is TGTGCCAGCAGTTACTCACAGGGGTTTTCCTACGAGCAGTACTTC.